The source of this T cell receptor (beta chain) is a study of T cells in Graves' hyperthyroidism and ophthalmopathy. Study context: Before treatment of any kind, peripheral blood was taken at initial diagnosis. General study findings and limits: Most expanded thyroid clonotypes above 0.001 recurred in blood.

This clonotype was observed at least ten times. Its cognate antigen is unknown. The study based diagnoses on clinical symptoms, serum thyroxine and TRAb, thyroid ultrasound and orbital computed tomography. PBMCs were sourced from less than 12 ml fresh peripheral blood. RNA transcripts yielded amplified TCR beta CDR3 regions. First-round RT-PCR with HTBI primers amplified the TCR CDR3 region. TCRdb fed the multiplex PCR reads into MiXCR, producing one record per CDR3 protein. The table includes under 450,000 distinct CDR3 sequences, about 18% detected once. Trimming took 5 bases from V and 4 from J, leaving 15 bases between them. Germline V CDR1 and CDR2: SGHVS, FNYEAQ. The CDR3 consists of 14 residues.

J is TRBJ2-7 and V is TRBV7-6; weak D call: TRBD1 (6 bases). This TCR was sampled from a woman aged 30 to 39 with Graves' hyperthyroidism that later progressed to Graves' ophthalmopathy. The sequenced sample was blood. The CDR3 region is CASSLEGVQYEQYF. The CDR3 DNA follows: TGTGCCAGCAGCCTCGAGGGGGTCCAATACGAGCAGTACTTC.